This T cell receptor (beta chain) was sequenced during a study of cytomegalovirus exposure and HLA in healthy donors. Overall study results and limits: Immune exposure data for these donors was limited to CMV serostatus. Productive rates of about 90% or about 30% were seen for most TCR beta V segments in an earlier analysis.

Vbeta (60) and Jbeta (13) primers were used in the PCR. Using immunoSEQ multiplex PCR, the repertoire was profiled, and TCRdb retains in-frame clones only, with some absent. Here the sample spans more than 150,000 clones, about 80% being singletons. Comments on this clone: Its antigen is as yet unknown.

This TCR was recovered from a man between 40 and 49 years old in good health and CMV-seronegative. Sequenced input: PBMCs.

The CDR3 here is CSVGEGEDGYTF. CDR3 nucleotides: TGCAGCGTTGGAGAAGGGGAGGATGGCTACACCTTC. The rearrangement links TRBV29-1 to TRBJ1-2, with a possible D match to TRBD1 (5 bases). Trimming pared 4 bases from V and 6 bases from J, leaving 12 bases between. The germline CDR1 and CDR2 sequences are SQVTM and ANQGSEA. CDR3 length: 12 residues.